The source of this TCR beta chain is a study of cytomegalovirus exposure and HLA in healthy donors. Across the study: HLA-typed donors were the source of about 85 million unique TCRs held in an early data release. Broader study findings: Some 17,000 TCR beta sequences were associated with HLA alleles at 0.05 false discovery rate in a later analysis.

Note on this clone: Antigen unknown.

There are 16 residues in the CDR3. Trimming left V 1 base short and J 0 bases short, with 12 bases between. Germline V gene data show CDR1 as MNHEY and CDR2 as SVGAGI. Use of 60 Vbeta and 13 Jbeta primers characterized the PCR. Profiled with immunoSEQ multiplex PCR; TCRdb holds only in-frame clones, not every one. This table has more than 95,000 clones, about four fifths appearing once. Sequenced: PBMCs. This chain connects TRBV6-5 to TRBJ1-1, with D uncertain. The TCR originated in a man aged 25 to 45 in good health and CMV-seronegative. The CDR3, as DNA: TGTGCCAGCAGTTACTATTTTACAGCCATGAACACTGAAGCTTTCTTT. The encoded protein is CASSYYFTAMNTEAFF.